The 10 T cell receptor beta chains listed next were all sequenced from one sample in a study of cytomegalovirus exposure and HLA in healthy donors listed by TCRdb under 2017. Libraries were built with the immunoSEQ multiplex PCR assay. For the multiplex PCR, a mixture combining 60 forward primers for TCR Vbeta segments and 13 reverse primers for TCR Jbeta segments was used. As stored in TCRdb, this immuneACCESS dataset retains in-frame rearrangements with V and J assigned. A fraction of the clones does not appear; measured against another copy, unresolved V genes explain less than half of the discrepancy, and the remainder lacks a known reason. This sample's table has entries for about 130,000 clones. The top ten hold 1.5% to 2% of the sample. The sequencing sample was made of PBMCs. These receptors came from a woman in her sixties or seventies in good health and CMV-seronegative.

The chain links TRBV11-2 to TRBJ1-1, with D possibly matching TRBD1 (5 bases). Trimming removed 1 base at V and 0 bases at J, with 9 bases between. Germline V gene lookup returns CDR1 SGHAT and CDR2 FQNNGV. The CDR3 loop spans 15 amino acids. The DNA of the CDR3 is TGTGCCAGCAGCTTAGTTGGGGCGATGAACACTGAAGCTTTCTTT. This sequence encodes CASSLVGAMNTEAFF.

The V gene is TRBV6-6, the J gene TRBJ1-1, with TRBD1 matching over 7 bases. From germline, CDR1 is MNHNY and CDR2 SVGAGI (reference sequence). The junction had 7 bases not matched to a gene; V was cut back by 6 bases and J by 0 bases. There are 15 residues in the CDR3. The CDR3 loop is CASRGLGTVNTEAFF. The CDR3 coding sequence is TGTGCCAGCAGAGGCCTAGGGACAGTGAACACTGAAGCTTTCTTT.

The chain recombines TRBV28 with TRBJ1-2; D unclear. V was cut by 5 bases and J by 1 base, with 5 bases left in between. The CDR3 spans 12 residues. From germline, CDR1 is MDHEN and CDR2 SYDVKM. This CDR3 reads CASSPVNYGYTF. The CDR3 DNA follows: TGTGCCAGCAGTCCCGTTAACTATGGCTACACCTTC.

V usage is TRBV28 and J usage is TRBJ2-7; tentative D call: TRBD2 (5 bases). Germline V gene lookup returns CDR1 MDHEN and CDR2 SYDVKM. The length of the CDR3 is 14 residues. Trimming took off 7 bases at V and 3 bases at J, with 16 bases between the two ends. The CDR3, as DNA: TGTGCCAGCACCTCGGAGCGGCGGAACTACGAGCAGTACTTC. It encodes CASTSERRNYEQYF.

The CDR3 region is CASSLWSGPLHF. The CDR3 nucleotides are TGTGCCAGCAGTTTATGGTCAGGACCCCTCCACTTT. The chain has TRBV28 and TRBJ1-6; D gene unclear. Trimming stripped 0 bases from V and 12 bases from J, with 6 bases between. This CDR3 is built from 12 residues. Germline CDR1 MDHEN, CDR2 SYDVKM.

V gene TRBV28 combines with J gene TRBJ2-7; the match to TRBD2 covers 11 bases. This CDR3 comprises 17 residues. Germline V gives CDR1 MDHEN, CDR2 SYDVKM. J lost 4 bases, V lost 2 bases, and 10 bases had no gene match. The CDR3 loop is CASSLGLAGGFGYEQYF. Written as DNA, the CDR3 is TGTGCCAGCAGTTTAGGGCTAGCGGGAGGTTTTGGGTACGAGCAGTACTTC. Full variable domain (rest looked up from reference TRBV28 and TRBJ2-7): DVKVTQSSRYLVKRTGEKVFLECVQDMDHENMFWYRQDPGLGLRLIYFSYDVKMKEKGDIPEGYSVSREKKERFSLILESASTNQTSMYLCASSLGLAGGFGYEQYFGPGTRLTVT.

The chain is built from TRBV7-6 and TRBJ1-1; TRBD1 aligns across 9 bases. With 5 bases clipped from V and 3 bases from J, the junction kept 4 bases outside the gene matches. Germline CDR1 is SGHVS and CDR2 is FNYEAQ. This CDR3 region has 14 residues. CDR3 nucleotide sequence: TGTGCCAGCAGCCCCCGGGACAGGGACACTGAAGCTTTCTTT. Translating it yields CASSPRDRDTEAFF.

The chain carries TRBV4-1 and TRBJ1-6, with 9 bases aligning to TRBD1. This CDR3 region has 16 residues. Germline V gene lookup returns CDR1 MGHRA and CDR2 YSYEKL. J gave up 7 bases and V 3 bases, and 7 bases lay outside the gene matches. DNA of the CDR3: TGCGCCAGCAGCCACGTATCCGGGACAGGGAATTCACCCCTCCACTTT. Protein: CASSHVSGTGNSPLHF.

This chain links TRBV28 with TRBJ2-7; TRBD1 matches 10 bases. CDR1 and CDR2 from the germline V gene are MDHEN and SYDVKM. The V and J ends lost 5 bases and 0 bases, in that order; junction bases with no gene match: 10. The CDR3 is 17 residues long. The CDR3 loop is CASSQDKWTGGSYEQYF. CDR3 nucleotides: TGTGCCAGCAGTCAAGACAAATGGACAGGGGGCTCCTACGAGCAGTACTTC.

The genes are TRBV9 and TRBJ1-4, with D perhaps TRBD1 (5 bases). With 3 bases removed from V and 1 base from J, the gap between germline ends came to 10 bases. CDR3 length: 15 residues. CDR1 is SGDLS, CDR2 YYNGEE, per germline. The CDR3: CASSAGHGTNEKLFF. In DNA form, the CDR3 reads TGTGCCAGCAGCGCAGGACACGGAACTAATGAAAAACTGTTTTTT.